This TCR beta chain was sequenced in a study of T cell responses to AZD1222 COVID-19 vaccine. Method: immunoSEQ multiplex PCR; TCRdb's copy keeps in-frame clones and lacks some. The table records about 130,000 clones, 89% of them present only once. The CDR3 spans 14 residues. Trimming cost V 6 bases and J 4 bases; bases outside gene matches: 6. The germline gives CDR1 SGDLS, CDR2 YYNGEE. About this clone itself: The target antigen is unknown.

Study observations and caveats: Repertoire samples came only from after the peak T cell response.

The material sequenced was peripheral blood, taken on day 0 of AZD1222 vaccination. The genes are TRBV9 and TRBJ2-3, with 9 bases lining up with TRBD1. The sequence came from an adult in good health. Here the CDR3 DNA reads TGTGCCAGCACGGGGGACAGGGAAGCAGATACGCAGTATTTT. It encodes CASTGDREADTQYF.